One and the same sample provided the 28 T cell receptor beta chains below, sequenced in a study of blood T cell repertoires in COVID-19. Profiled with immunoSEQ multiplex PCR; TCRdb holds only in-frame clones, not every one. The sample lists under 500,000 clones, 70% to 90% occurring once. Sequenced material: PBMCs or T cells enriched from blood (not recorded which). The receptors derive from a woman aged 18-29 years with acute COVID-19.

V is TRBV4-1 and J is TRBJ2-5, with D possibly matching TRBD1 (5 bases). CDR3 length equals 15 residues. Germline values: CDR1 MGHRA, CDR2 YSYEKL. V lost 1 base and J 2 bases, leaving 11 bases between the germline ends. CDR3 region: CASSQGTGWQETQYF. In nucleotides, the CDR3 is TGCGCCAGCAGCCAAGGTACAGGTTGGCAAGAGACCCAGTACTTC.

The gene calls are TRBV10-3 and TRBJ1-2; TRBD1 agrees at 8 bases. Germline values: CDR1 ENHRY, CDR2 SYGVKD. There are 15 residues in the CDR3. V lost 6 bases to trimming and J lost 2 bases; unmatched junction nucleotides: 8. The CDR3 loop reads CAISHDRGQNYGYTF. The DNA of the CDR3 is TGTGCCATCAGCCATGACAGGGGACAGAACTATGGCTACACCTTC.

This clone appeared a few times. The V gene is TRBV7-9, the J gene TRBJ1-4, with D uncertain. This CDR3 has 16 amino acids. CDR1 SEHNR and CDR2 FQNEAQ come from the germline V gene (reference sequence). Trimming removed 5 bases at V and 6 bases at J, with 19 bases between. As DNA, the CDR3 is TGTGCCAGCAGCCCATCCGCCGGGTTTCCTTATGAAAAACTGTTTTTT. Its protein product is CASSPSAGFPYEKLFF.

V and J are TRBV5-5 and TRBJ2-1; 9 bases align to TRBD2. Germline CDR1 reads SGHKS; CDR2 reads YYEKEE (reference sequence). With 3 bases clipped from V and 4 bases from J, the junction kept 2 bases outside the gene matches. The CDR3 spans 14 residues. CDR3 sequence: CASSSTSGYNEQFF. In nucleotides, the CDR3 is TGTGCCAGCAGCTCGACTAGCGGATACAATGAGCAGTTCTTC.

The J gene is TRBJ2-3, the V gene TRBV7-2, with D maybe TRBD2 (6 bases). There are 15 residues in the CDR3. CDR1 is SGHTA, CDR2 FQGNSA, per germline. The V end lost 7 bases, the J end lost 2 bases, and 16 bases lay between the germline ends. DNA of the CDR3: TGTGCCAGCAACCTGATGGCGGGACCCACAGATACGCAGTATTTT. Residues: CASNLMAGPTDTQYF. The complete variable domain, with remaining parts taken from reference TRBV7-2 and TRBJ2-3, reads GAGVSQSPSNKVTEKGKDVELRCDPISGHTALYWYRQSLGQGLEFLIYFQGNSAPDKSGLPSDRFSAERTGGSVSTLTIQRTQQEDSAVYLCASNLMAGPTDTQYFGPGTRLTVL.

The CDR3 DNA reads as TGTGCCAGTAGTATTTCGACGGACGACAGGCTTTATGGCGAGCAGTACTTC. Translation: CASSISTDDRLYGEQYF. The rearrangement joins TRBV19 to TRBJ2-7, with D maybe TRBD1 (6 bases). The CDR3 is 17 residues long. Trimming took off 3 bases at V and 6 bases at J, with 24 bases between the two ends. The germline V gene has CDR1 LNHDA and CDR2 SQIVND (reference sequence).

The chain carries TRBV4-1 and TRBJ2-5, with D uncertain. The CDR3 sequence is 13 residues long. Germline lookup yields CDR1 MGHRA and CDR2 YSYEKL. The germline V and J ends were trimmed by 0 bases and 2 bases, with 4 bases remaining between them. CDR3 DNA sequence: TGCGCCAGCAGCCAAGATCATCAAGAGACCCAGTACTTC. Translated: CASSQDHQETQYF.

V usage is TRBV11-3 and J usage is TRBJ2-2; 9 bases align to TRBD1. Germline V lookup: CDR1 SGHNT, CDR2 YENEEA. The CDR3 totals 16 residues. The V and J ends lost 4 bases and 1 base, in that order; junction bases with no gene match: 4. CDR3 sequence (DNA): TGTGCCAGCAGCTCCTGGACAGGGGAGAACACCGGGGAGCTGTTTTTT. Protein product: CASSSWTGENTGELFF.

The chain has TRBV3-1 (or the pseudogene TRBV3-2) and TRBJ2-5, with 8 bases matching TRBD2. The V and J ends lost 3 bases and 0 bases, in that order; junction bases with no gene match: 6. The CDR3 totals 16 residues. CDR1 and CDR2 from the germline V gene are LGHDT and YNNKEL (reference sequence). In nucleotides, the CDR3 is TGTGCCAGCAGCCACGCGACTAGCGTATACCAAGAGACCCAGTACTTC. Amino acids: CASSHATSVYQETQYF.

The chain has TRBV9 and TRBJ1-5; 8 bases agree with TRBD1. The CDR3 is 14 residues long. Trimming removed 2 bases from V and 8 bases from J; junction bases left unmatched: 6. Germline CDR1 is SGDLS and CDR2 is YYNGEE. The DNA of the CDR3 is TGTGCCAGCAGCGTTCAGGGGGCGGCGGAGCCCCAGCATTTT. Translating gives CASSVQGAAEPQHF.

The CDR3 nucleotides are TGTGCCACCCGACAGGGAGGCGGAAATTCACCCCTCCACTTT. Its translation: CATRQGGGNSPLHF. The chain recombines TRBV19 with TRBJ1-6, with 7 bases aligning to TRBD1. Trimming removed 10 bases from V and 7 bases from J; junction bases left unmatched: 10. The CDR3 contains 14 residues. Germline V gene lookup returns CDR1 LNHDA and CDR2 SQIVND (reference sequence).

V and J are TRBV6-2 or TRBV6-3 and TRBJ1-5; TRBD1 might be the D (5 bases). Germline assignment: CDR1 MNHEY and CDR2 SVGEGT. The germline V and J ends were trimmed by 5 bases and 4 bases, with 12 bases remaining between them. The CDR3 sequence is 14 residues long. DNA for the CDR3: TGTGCCAGCAGTCTGGGGGGAGGGAATCAGCCCCAGCATTTT. It is translated as CASSLGGGNQPQHF.

The J gene is TRBJ2-7, the V gene TRBV6-5; TRBD1 matches 9 bases. Per the germline V gene, CDR1 is MNHEY and CDR2 is SVGAGI. With 8 bases clipped from V and 5 bases from J, the junction kept 10 bases outside the gene matches. The CDR3 length is 14 residues. The CDR3 region is CASDRDRARHEQYF. The CDR3 coding sequence is TGTGCCAGCGACCGGGACAGGGCTAGACACGAGCAGTACTTC.

The chain recombines TRBV28 with TRBJ2-3; 8 positions agree with TRBD2. Germline loops: CDR1 MDHEN, CDR2 SYDVKM. The V gene end was trimmed by 6 bases and the J gene end by 3 bases; junction bases not matched to a gene: 5. The CDR3 covers 14 residues. CDR3 sequence: CASSPGGGTDTQYF. For the CDR3, the DNA is TGTGCCAGCAGCCCCGGGGGGGGAACAGATACGCAGTATTTT.

In its sample, this clone was seen once. This sequence joins TRBV21-1 and TRBJ2-5; the D call of TRBD1 is as the table states it, not checked on the DNA. TRBV21-1 is listed as a pseudogene. CDR3 length: 12 amino acids. The CDR3 DNA reads as TGTGCCGGAACAGGGGATCCAGAGACCCAGTACTTC. This encodes CAGTGDPETQYF.

The chain couples TRBV15 to TRBJ1-2; 7 nucleotides line up with TRBD1. This CDR3 is 17 amino acids long. Trimming cost V 3 bases and J 8 bases; bases outside gene matches: 18. CDR1 LNHNV and CDR2 YYDKDF come from the germline V gene (reference sequence). This CDR3 is CATSSRGRQGSEGGYTF. CDR3 nucleotides: TGTGCCACCAGCAGTCGAGGGAGACAGGGCTCCGAAGGAGGCTACACCTTC.

The chain uses TRBV19 and TRBJ1-5; 7 bases map to TRBD1. The CDR3 runs 15 residues. Looked up from germline, CDR1 is LNHDA and CDR2 is SQIVND (reference sequence). V was clipped by 8 bases and J by 6 bases; unmatched bases: 13. The CDR3, as DNA: TGTGCCAGTGGTAGTTGGGACAGAGGGTCTCAGCCCCAGCATTTT. Translation: CASGSWDRGSQPQHF.

The chain is built from TRBV2 and TRBJ2-7; 11 bases are shared with TRBD1. V lost 6 bases and J lost 4; bases outside the gene matches: 5. This CDR3 spans 14 amino acids. CDR1 and CDR2 (germline): SNHLY, FYNNEI. The CDR3 here is CASRGGQGVYEQYF. Here the CDR3 DNA reads TGTGCCAGCAGGGGGGGACAGGGGGTTTACGAGCAGTACTTC.

This clone was seen once. This chain joins TRBV5-1 and TRBJ1-1; 7 bases are shared with TRBD1. The CDR3 has 16 residues. Germline V gene data show CDR1 as SGHRS and CDR2 as YFSETQ. Trimming took 4 bases from V and 1 from J; bases not matched to a gene: 10. The CDR3 region is CASSPSPGQPNTEAFF. The CDR3 DNA sequence: TGCGCCAGCAGCCCGTCCCCGGGACAGCCGAACACTGAAGCTTTCTTT.

V and J are TRBV11-2 and TRBJ2-2; D unclear. The CDR3 is made up of 13 amino acids. Germline V lookup: CDR1 SGHAT, CDR2 FQNNGV. The CDR3 is CAVWAYNTGELFF. The CDR3, as DNA: TGTGCTGTCTGGGCCTACAACACCGGGGAGCTGTTTTTT.

The chain has TRBV6-1 and TRBJ2-3; D call uncertain. The CDR3 contains 18 residues. The germline CDR1 and CDR2 sequences are MNHNS and SASEGT. V was clipped by 1 base and J by 0 bases, with 17 bases between them. The CDR3 sequence: CASSEGPPVAHSTDTQYF. CDR3 sequence (DNA): TGTGCCAGCAGTGAAGGGCCCCCCGTAGCCCATAGCACAGATACGCAGTATTTT.

This chain uses TRBV24-1 with TRBJ2-2; TRBD2 agrees at 7 bases. Losses at the gene ends were 3 bases for V and 5 bases for J; bases not matched to a gene: 8. Germline V gene data show CDR1 as KGHDR and CDR2 as SFDVKD. The CDR3 is 16 amino acids. The DNA for the CDR3 is TGTGCCACCAGTGATGAAGGGGACTACATAACCGGGGAGCTGTTTTTT. Its protein product is CATSDEGDYITGELFF.

The genes are TRBV5-4 and TRBJ2-7, with 8 nucleotides matching TRBD2. CDR1 is SGHNT, CDR2 YYREEE, per germline (reference sequence). There are 14 residues in the CDR3. V was pared by 0 bases and J by 7 bases, with 6 bases of the junction left unmatched. CDR3 DNA sequence: TGTGCCAGCAGCTTGGCGCCTAGCGGGTGGGAGCAGTACTTC. This gives the protein CASSLAPSGWEQYF.

As for this clone: The identical CDR3 is also encoded by other nucleotide sequences in the sample. The J gene is TRBJ2-1, the V gene TRBV6-5, with 12 bases aligning to TRBD2. In germline, CDR1 is MNHEY, CDR2 SVGAGI. J lost 4 bases, V lost 6 bases, and 4 bases had no gene match. The CDR3 runs to 15 residues. CDR3 in amino acids: CASRGGTSGYNEQFF. Written as DNA, the CDR3 is TGTGCCAGCAGGGGTGGGACTAGCGGGTACAATGAGCAGTTCTTC.

The chain is built from TRBV2 and TRBJ2-7, with 8 bases aligning to TRBD1. J gave up 6 bases and V 8 bases, and 9 bases lay outside the gene matches. The CDR3 runs to 13 residues. Per the germline V gene, CDR1 is SNHLY and CDR2 is FYNNEI. DNA of the CDR3: TGTGCCAGCTTACTGGACAGGGAATCCGAGCAGTACTTC. The encoded protein is CASLLDRESEQYF. Looking up the rest from reference TRBV2 and TRBJ2-7 gives the full variable domain: EPEVTQTPSHQVTQMGQEVILRCVPISNHLYFYWYRQILGQKVEFLVSFYNNEISEKSEIFDDQFSVERPDGSNFTLKIRSTKLEDSAMYFCASLLDRESEQYFGPGTRLTVT.

The V call is TRBV30, the J call TRBJ1-6, with D hard to call. The CDR3 loop spans 13 amino acids. The germline V gene encodes CDR1 GTSNPN and CDR2 SVGIG (reference sequence). The V end lost 5 bases, the J end lost 7 bases, and 12 bases lay between the germline ends. CDR3 nucleotides: TGTGCCTGGCATGGGCCGGGGAATTCACCCCTCCACTTT. It specifies CAWHGPGNSPLHF.

The J gene is TRBJ2-5, the V gene TRBV4-3; 13 bases line up with TRBD2. CDR3 size: 16 residues. Germline assignment: CDR1 LGHNA and CDR2 YSLEER. V was clipped by 5 bases and J by 5 bases; unmatched bases: 8. The DNA for the CDR3 is TGCGCCAGCAGCTCTACTAGCGGGAGGGCCGGGGAGACCCAGTACTTC. Translated: CASSSTSGRAGETQYF.

The CDR3 sequence: CASKGRGLGELFF. CDR3 bases: TGTGCCAGCAAGGGCCGAGGGCTCGGGGAGCTGTTTTTT. The rearrangement joins TRBV7-9 to TRBJ2-2; a weak D match, TRBD2 (5 bases). The V gene's germline CDR1 is SEHNR and CDR2 FQNEAQ (reference sequence). V lost 7 bases and J lost 7, with 13 bases in between. The CDR3 sequence is 13 residues long.